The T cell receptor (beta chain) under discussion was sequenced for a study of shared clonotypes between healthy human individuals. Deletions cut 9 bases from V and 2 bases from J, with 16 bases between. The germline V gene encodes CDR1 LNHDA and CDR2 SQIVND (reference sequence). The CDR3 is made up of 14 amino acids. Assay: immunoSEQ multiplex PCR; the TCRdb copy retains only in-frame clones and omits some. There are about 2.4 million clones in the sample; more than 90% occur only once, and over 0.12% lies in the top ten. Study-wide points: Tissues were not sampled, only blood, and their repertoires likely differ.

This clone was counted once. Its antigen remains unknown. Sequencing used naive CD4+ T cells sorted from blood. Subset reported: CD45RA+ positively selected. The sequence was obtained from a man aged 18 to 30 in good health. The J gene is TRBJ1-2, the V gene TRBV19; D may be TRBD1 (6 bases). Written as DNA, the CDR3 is TGTGCCAGCAGTGGACAGCAGGGCAACTATGGCTACACCTTC. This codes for CASSGQQGNYGYTF.